Sequencing of this T cell receptor (beta chain) was carried out in a study of shared clonotypes between healthy human individuals. About the study: The donor pool was made up of two women and a few men aged 18 to 49.

All the donors were Caucasian adults who lived in Nashville, Tennessee. This CDR3 spans 13 amino acids. Trimming removed 3 bases at V and 3 bases at J, with 9 bases between. Germline-derived CDR1 and CDR2 are KGHSH and LQKENI. Study-wide results and caveats: The generation probabilities recorded for non-shared clonotypes fell below those of clonotypes shared by all four donors.

Method: immunoSEQ multiplex PCR; TCRdb's copy keeps in-frame clones and lacks some. This sample has about 2.5 million clones, with about nine tenths found just once. As for this clone: Its target is not known. The same CDR3 is also encoded by other DNA sequences in this sample.

V and J are TRBV18 and TRBJ2-7; TRBD1 or TRBD2 may be the D gene (6 bases each). This receptor was obtained from a man aged 18 to 35 in good health. Some clones in this sample may be carry-over from other donors' samples. The source material was naive CD4+ T cells from PBMCs. Noted subset: CD45RA+ positively selected. The CDR3, as DNA: TGTGCCAGCTCACCGGGGGGCGGCTACGAGCAGTACTTC. As protein: CASSPGGGYEQYF.